This T cell receptor beta chain comes out of a study of siplizumab effects on memory and regulatory T cells. This table comes from immunoSEQ multiplex PCR, and its TCRdb copy is limited to in-frame clones, with some not included. Of around 95,000 clones listed, about 90% are singletons. Notes on this clone: The target antigen is unknown.

V was trimmed by 7 bases and J by 4 bases, leaving 17 bases between them. Germline V gene lookup returns CDR1 SNHLY and CDR2 FYNNEI. The CDR3 is 15 amino acids. Study-wide points: Naive T cells looked more diverse than memory cells and looked like major alloresponse contributors. Relative to controls at more than 25%, mappable alloreactive CD4+ clones exhibited a mean Treg-derived proportion of around 69% with siplizumab. A significant reduction in alloreactive sequences traceable to unstimulated CD4+ memory cells was produced by siplizumab.

The receptor was isolated from a human donor in good health. V gene TRBV2 combines with J gene TRBJ1-5, with D perhaps TRBD1 (5 bases). Sequenced sample: CD4+ T cells sorted from blood. For the CDR3, the DNA is TGTGCCAGCAAGGATGGACAAATAGGAAATCAGCCCCAGCATTTT. It translates to CASKDGQIGNQPQHF.